This T cell receptor beta chain appears in the sequencing data of a study of blood T cell repertoires in COVID-19. Original data processing: Amplification of reference gene primers provided the estimated nucleated cell counts. Sequencing was performed with immunoSEQ multiplex PCR; in TCRdb, only in-frame clones are kept and a portion is missing. V and J calls and clone size are copied from that table; D and trimming were computed from the DNA. The sample records 250,000 to 350,000 clones, roughly nine tenths being singletons. This clone was seen a few times. The CDR3 contains 11 residues. In germline, CDR1 is PRHDT, CDR2 FYEKMQ (reference sequence). Trimming left V 3 bases short and J 8 bases short, with 7 bases between.

This clonotype was sampled from a young man with active or convalescent COVID-19. The rearrangement uses TRBV13 and TRBJ1-1; possibly TRBD1 for D (5 bases). Sequenced input: peripheral blood. The CDR3 DNA is TGTGCCAGCAGCTTTAGGACAGAAGCTTTCTTT. Protein: CASSFRTEAFF. The full variable domain, with the rest looked up from reference TRBV13 and TRBJ1-1, is AAGVIQSPRHLIKEKRETATLKCYPIPRHDTVYWYQQGPGQDPQFLISFYEKMQSDKGSIPDRFSAQQFSDYHSELNMSSLELGDSALYFCASSFRTEAFFGQGTRLTVV.